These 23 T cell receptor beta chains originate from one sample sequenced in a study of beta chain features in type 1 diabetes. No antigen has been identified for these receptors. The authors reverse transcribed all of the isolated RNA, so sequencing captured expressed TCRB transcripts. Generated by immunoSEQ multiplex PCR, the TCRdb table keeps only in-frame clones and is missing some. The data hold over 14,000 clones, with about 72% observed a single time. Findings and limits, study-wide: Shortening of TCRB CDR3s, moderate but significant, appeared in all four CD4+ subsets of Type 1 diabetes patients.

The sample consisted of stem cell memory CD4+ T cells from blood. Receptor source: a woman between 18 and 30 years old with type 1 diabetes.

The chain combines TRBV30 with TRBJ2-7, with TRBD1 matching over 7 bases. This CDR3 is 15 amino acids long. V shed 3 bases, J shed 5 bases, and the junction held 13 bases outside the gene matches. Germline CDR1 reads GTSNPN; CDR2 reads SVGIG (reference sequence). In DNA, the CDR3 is TGTGCCTGGAGGAGGACTTTCCTTACAGGGGACGAGCAGTACTTC. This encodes CAWRRTFLTGDEQYF. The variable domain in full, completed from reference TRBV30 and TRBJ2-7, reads SQTIHQWPATLVQPVGSPLSLECTVEGTSNPNLYWYRQAAGRGLQLLFYSVGIGQISSEVPQNLSASRPQDRQFILSSKKLLLSDSGFYLCAWRRTFLTGDEQYFGPGTRLTVT.

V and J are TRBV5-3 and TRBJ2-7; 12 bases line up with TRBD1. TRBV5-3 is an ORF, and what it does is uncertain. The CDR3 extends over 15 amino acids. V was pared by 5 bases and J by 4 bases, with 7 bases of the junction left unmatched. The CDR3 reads CARSRDRGRGYEQYV. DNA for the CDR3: TGTGCCAGAAGTCGGGACAGGGGGCGGGGGTACGAGCAGTACGTC.

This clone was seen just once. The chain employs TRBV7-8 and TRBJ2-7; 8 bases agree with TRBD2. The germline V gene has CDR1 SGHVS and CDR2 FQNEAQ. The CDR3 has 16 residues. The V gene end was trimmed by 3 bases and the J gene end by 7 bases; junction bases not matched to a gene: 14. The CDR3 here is CASSFTGTSSLGEQYV. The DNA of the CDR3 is TGTGCCAGCAGCTTTACAGGGACTAGTTCCTTGGGGGAGCAGTACGTC.

The CDR3 DNA reads TGTGCCACCTCCTACAGGGTTGTTGACACTGAAGCTTTCTTT. It codes for CATSYRVVDTEAFF. The rearrangement links TRBV19 to TRBJ1-1; weak D call: TRBD1 (6 bases). The CDR3 contains 14 residues. V was clipped by 10 bases and J by 3 bases, with 18 bases between them. Germline loops: CDR1 LNHDA, CDR2 SQIVND (reference sequence). The complete variable domain, with remaining parts taken from reference TRBV19 and TRBJ1-1, reads DGGITQSPKYLFRKEGQNVTLSCEQNLNHDAMYWYRQDPGQGLRLIYYSQIVNDFQKGDIAEGYSVSREKKESFPLTVTSAQKNPTAFYLCATSYRVVDTEAFFGQGTRLTVV.

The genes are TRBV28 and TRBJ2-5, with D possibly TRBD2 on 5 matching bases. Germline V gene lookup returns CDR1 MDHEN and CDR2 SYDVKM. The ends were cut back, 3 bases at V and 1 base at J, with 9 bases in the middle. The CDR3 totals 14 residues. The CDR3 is CASSFRGFQETQYF. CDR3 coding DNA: TGTGCCAGCAGTTTTAGAGGGTTCCAAGAGACCCAGTACTTC.

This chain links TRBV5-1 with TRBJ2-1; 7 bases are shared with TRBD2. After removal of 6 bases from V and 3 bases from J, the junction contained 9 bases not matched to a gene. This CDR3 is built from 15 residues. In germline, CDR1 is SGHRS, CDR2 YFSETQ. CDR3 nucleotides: TGCGCCAGCACCTGGGGGGGTTCGGTCTACAATGAGCAGTTCTTC. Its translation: CASTWGGSVYNEQFF.

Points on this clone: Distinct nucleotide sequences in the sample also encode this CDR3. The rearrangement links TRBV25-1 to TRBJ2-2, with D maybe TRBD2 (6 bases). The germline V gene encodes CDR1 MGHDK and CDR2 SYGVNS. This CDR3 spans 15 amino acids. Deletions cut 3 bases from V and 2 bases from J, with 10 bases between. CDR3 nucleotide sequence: TGTGCCAGCAGTGATCGGGGAGGCAACACCGGGGAGCTGTTTTTT. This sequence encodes CASSDRGGNTGELFF.

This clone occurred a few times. The CDR3 sequence is CASSSVASGGDRQYF. The CDR3 DNA reads as TGTGCCAGCAGCTCCGTCGCTAGCGGGGGCGATCGGCAGTATTTT. V and J are TRBV7-9 and TRBJ2-3, with TRBD2 matching 10 bases. CDR1 and CDR2 from the germline V gene are SEHNR and FQNEAQ (reference sequence). With V trimmed by 4 bases and J by 11 bases, 12 bases remained unmatched. The CDR3 runs to 15 residues.

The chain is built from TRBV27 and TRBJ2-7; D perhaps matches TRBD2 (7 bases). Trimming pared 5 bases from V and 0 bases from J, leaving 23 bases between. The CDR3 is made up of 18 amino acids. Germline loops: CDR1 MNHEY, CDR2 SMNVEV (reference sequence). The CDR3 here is CASSARGALGGNSYEQYF. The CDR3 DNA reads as TGTGCCAGCAGTGCTCGGGGGGCCTTAGGCGGGAACTCCTACGAGCAGTACTTC.

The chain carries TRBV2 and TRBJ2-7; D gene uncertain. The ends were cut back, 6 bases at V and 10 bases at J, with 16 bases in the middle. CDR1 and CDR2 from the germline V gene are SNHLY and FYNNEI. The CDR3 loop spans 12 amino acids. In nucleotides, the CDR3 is TGTGCCAGCAGATTTACAGCCGTTTACCAGTACTTC. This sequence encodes CASRFTAVYQYF. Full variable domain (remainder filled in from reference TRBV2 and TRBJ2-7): EPEVTQTPSHQVTQMGQEVILRCVPISNHLYFYWYRQILGQKVEFLVSFYNNEISEKSEIFDDQFSVERPDGSNFTLKIRSTKLEDSAMYFCASRFTAVYQYFGPGTRLTVT.

The CDR3 spells CASSSVGLAGEETQYF. The CDR3 bases are TGTGCCAGCAGCTCGGTGGGACTAGCGGGAGAAGAGACCCAGTACTTC. The gene calls are TRBV5-6 and TRBJ2-5, with 14 bases matching TRBD2. Germline V gene data show CDR1 as SGHDT and CDR2 as YYEEEE. Germline trimming cut 3 bases from V and 3 bases from J; bases unmatched to any gene: 4. There are 16 residues in the CDR3.

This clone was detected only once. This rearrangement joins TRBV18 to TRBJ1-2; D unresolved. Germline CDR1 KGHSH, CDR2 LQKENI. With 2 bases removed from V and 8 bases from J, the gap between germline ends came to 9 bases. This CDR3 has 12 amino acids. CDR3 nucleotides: TGTGCCAGCTCACCAGTTGCCGGGGGCTACACCTTC. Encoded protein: CASSPVAGGYTF.

This CDR3 is CASRSSGRPANTGELFF. The CDR3 coding sequence is TGTGCCAGCAGATCTAGCGGGAGGCCCGCGAACACCGGGGAGCTGTTTTTT. The chain links TRBV5-4 to TRBJ2-2, with 11 positions matching TRBD2. Germline CDR1 reads SGHNT; CDR2 reads YYREEE (reference sequence). Trimming took 5 bases from V and 0 from J; bases not matched to a gene: 6. CDR3 length: 17 amino acids.

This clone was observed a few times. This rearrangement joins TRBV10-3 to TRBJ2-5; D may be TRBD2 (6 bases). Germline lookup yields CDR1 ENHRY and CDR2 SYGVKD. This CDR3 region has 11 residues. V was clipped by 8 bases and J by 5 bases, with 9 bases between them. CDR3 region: CAIGTGETQYF. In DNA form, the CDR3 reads TGTGCCATCGGGACTGGGGAGACCCAGTACTTC.

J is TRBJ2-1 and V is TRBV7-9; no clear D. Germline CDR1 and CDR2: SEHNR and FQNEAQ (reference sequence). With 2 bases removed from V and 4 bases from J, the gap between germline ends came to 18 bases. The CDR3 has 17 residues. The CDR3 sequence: CASSLTRPYPRYNEQFF. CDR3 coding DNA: TGTGCCAGCAGCTTAACTCGCCCCTACCCCCGGTACAATGAGCAGTTCTTC.

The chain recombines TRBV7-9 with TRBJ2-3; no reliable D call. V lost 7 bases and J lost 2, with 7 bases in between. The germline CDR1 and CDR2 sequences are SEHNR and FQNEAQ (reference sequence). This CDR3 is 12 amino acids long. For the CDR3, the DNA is TGTGCCAGCAATCCCAACACAGATACGCAGTATTTT. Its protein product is CASNPNTDTQYF.

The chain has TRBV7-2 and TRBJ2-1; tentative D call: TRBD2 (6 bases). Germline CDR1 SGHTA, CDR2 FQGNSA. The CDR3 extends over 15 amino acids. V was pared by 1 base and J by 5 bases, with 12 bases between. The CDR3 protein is CASSLGLAPNNEQFF. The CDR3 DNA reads TGTGCCAGCAGCTTAGGGCTAGCGCCCAACAATGAGCAGTTCTTC.

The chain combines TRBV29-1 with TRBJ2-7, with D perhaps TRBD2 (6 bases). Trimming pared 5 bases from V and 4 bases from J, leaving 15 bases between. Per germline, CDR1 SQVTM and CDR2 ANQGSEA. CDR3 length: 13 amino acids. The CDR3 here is CSVMSGGPYEQYF. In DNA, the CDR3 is TGCAGCGTTATGTCCGGGGGACCTTACGAGCAGTACTTC.

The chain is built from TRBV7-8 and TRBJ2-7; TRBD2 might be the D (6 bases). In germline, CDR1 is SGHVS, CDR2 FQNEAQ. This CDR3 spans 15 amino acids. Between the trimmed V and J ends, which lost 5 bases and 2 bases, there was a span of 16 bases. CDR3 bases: TGTGCCAGCAGCCCCCTGGGTAAGCGGGCCTACGAGCAGTACTTC. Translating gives CASSPLGKRAYEQYF.

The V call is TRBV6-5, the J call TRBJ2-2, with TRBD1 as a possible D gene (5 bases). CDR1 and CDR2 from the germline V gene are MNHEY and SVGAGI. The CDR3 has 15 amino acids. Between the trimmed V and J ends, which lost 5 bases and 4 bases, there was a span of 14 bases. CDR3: CASSRTPEGTGELFF. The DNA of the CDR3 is TGTGCCAGCAGTCGGACACCCGAAGGCACCGGGGAGCTGTTTTTT.

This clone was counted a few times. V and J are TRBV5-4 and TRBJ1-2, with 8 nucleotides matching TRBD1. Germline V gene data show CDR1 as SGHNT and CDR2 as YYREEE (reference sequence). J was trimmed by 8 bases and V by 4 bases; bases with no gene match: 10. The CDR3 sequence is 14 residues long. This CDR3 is CASSLGQGLRGYTF. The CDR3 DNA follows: TGTGCCAGCAGCCTAGGACAGGGTTTGCGAGGCTACACCTTC.

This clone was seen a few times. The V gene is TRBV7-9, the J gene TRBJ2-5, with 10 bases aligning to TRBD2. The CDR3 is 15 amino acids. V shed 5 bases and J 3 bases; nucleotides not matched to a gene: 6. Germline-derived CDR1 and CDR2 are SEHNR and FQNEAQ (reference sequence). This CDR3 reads CASSPRLAGKETQYF. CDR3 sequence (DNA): TGTGCCAGCAGCCCCCGACTAGCGGGCAAAGAGACCCAGTACTTC.

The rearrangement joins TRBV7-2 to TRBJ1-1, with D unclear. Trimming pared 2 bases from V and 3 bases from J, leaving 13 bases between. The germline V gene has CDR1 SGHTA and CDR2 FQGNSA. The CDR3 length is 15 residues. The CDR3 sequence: CASSLTVGQYTEAFF. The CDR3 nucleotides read TGTGCCAGCAGCTTAACCGTTGGGCAGTACACTGAAGCTTTCTTT.